Sequencing of this TCR beta chain was carried out in a study of cytomegalovirus exposure and HLA in healthy donors. In the PCR, 60 Vbeta and 13 Jbeta primers were used. The data were produced by immunoSEQ multiplex PCR, yet TCRdb's version contains in-frame clones alone and is incomplete. The data contain fewer than 100,000 clones, more than 70% of them singletons. CDR1 and CDR2 (germline): MDHEN, SYDVKM. V lost 5 bases and J lost 11; bases outside the gene matches: 13. This CDR3 is built from 14 residues. Regarding the study as a whole: Cytomegalovirus status was reportedly diagnosed by the classifier with high specificity and sensitivity. Some V segments, TRBV6-2 and TRBV6-3 among them, were indistinguishable and were therefore excluded. Later analysis suggested links between common viral pathogens and several top significant clusters.

Concerning this clone itself: As yet, its antigen is unknown.

Specimen: PBMCs. This TCR derives from a female donor in good health and CMV-seronegative. The chain joins TRBV28 to TRBJ1-2; TRBD1 agrees at 8 bases. The CDR3: CASSPGTGYRVYTF. As DNA, the CDR3 is TGTGCCAGCAGTCCCGGGACAGGCTATAGGGTGTACACCTTC.